This passage covers 24 T cell receptor beta chains from one sample sequenced in a study of Graves' ophthalmopathy and Graves' hyperthyroidism. Amplification from RNA transcripts yielded the TCR beta CDR3 regions. The library came from an HTBI-primed first-round RT-PCR and a second-round multiplex PCR. TCRdb re-analysed the multiplex PCR reads in MiXCR, keeping a single row per CDR3 protein. This table has 350,000 to 400,000 distinct CDR3 sequences, approximately 15% appearing once. Sequenced sample: peripheral blood. The receptors originated from a woman aged 18-35 years with stable Graves' hyperthyroidism.

This clonotype was counted at least ten times. This chain connects TRBV11-2 to TRBJ1-1, with 7 bases fitting TRBD1. V gave up 0 bases and J gave up 3 bases; unmatched junction bases: 4. CDR3 size: 15 residues. The V gene's germline CDR1 is SGHAT and CDR2 FQNNGV. The CDR3 loop reads CASSLEAGGYTEAFF. Written as DNA, the CDR3 is TGTGCCAGCAGCTTAGAGGCAGGGGGGTACACTGAAGCTTTCTTT.

The table lists this clonotype with many counts. The V and J genes are TRBV12-5 and TRBJ2-5; no clear D. CDR1 is LGHNT, CDR2 FRNRAP, per germline. The CDR3 covers 16 residues. V lost 5 bases, J lost 5 bases, and 21 bases lay in between. The CDR3 region is CASGLGGRASVETQYF. In nucleotides, the CDR3 is TGTGCTAGTGGTCTCGGCGGTAGGGCGAGTGTTGAGACCCAGTACTTC. Complete variable domain (other parts from reference TRBV12-5 and TRBJ2-5): DARVTQTPRHKVTEMGQEVTMRCQPILGHNTVFWYRQTMMQGLELLAYFRNRAPLDDSGMPKDRFSAEMPDATLATLKIQPSEPRDSAVYFCASGLGGRASVETQYFGPGTRLLVL.

This clonotype turned up a few times. The rearrangement links TRBV19 to TRBJ1-1, with 9 bases fitting TRBD1. Germline values: CDR1 LNHDA, CDR2 SQIVND (reference sequence). The CDR3 runs 16 residues. After removal of 2 bases from V and 4 bases from J, the junction contained 8 bases not matched to a gene. The CDR3: CASSIQQGARGTEAFF. The DNA for the CDR3 is TGTGCCAGTAGTATACAACAGGGGGCCCGGGGCACTGAAGCTTTCTTT.

The table lists this clonotype with many counts. The V call is TRBV6-5, the J call TRBJ2-5, with 7 positions matching TRBD2. The CDR3 sequence is 16 residues long. J lost 1 base, V lost 2 bases, and 7 bases had no gene match. In germline, CDR1 is MNHEY, CDR2 SVGAGI. CDR3 protein: CASSYGPGGLQETQYF. The CDR3 DNA reads TGTGCCAGCAGTTACGGGCCGGGGGGACTCCAAGAGACCCAGTACTTC.

This clonotype turned up a few times. A much larger clone differs by one base, so this may be a read error. The DNA is left out, because the CDR3 cannot be placed on it with certainty; the CDR3 is given as TCRdb lists it. The chain employs TRBV12-5 and TRBJ1-5. Per germline, CDR1 LGHNT and CDR2 FRNRAP. The CDR3 is 16 amino acids long, termini counted. CDR3: CASGLVARGSNQPQQF.

This clonotype came up many times. The chain uses TRBV6-1 and TRBJ1-6; D is ambiguous. V lost 7 bases to trimming and J lost 7 bases, with 11 bases between them. From germline, CDR1 is MNHNS and CDR2 SASEGT. The CDR3 is 13 residues long. DNA for the CDR3: TGTGCCAGCAATCGACTAGACAATTCACCCCTCCACTTT. As protein: CASNRLDNSPLHF.

In this sample, this clonotype turned up many times. This chain connects TRBV6-5 to TRBJ2-7; TRBD1 aligns across 8 bases. The germline V gene encodes CDR1 MNHEY and CDR2 SVGAGI. CDR3 length: 14 amino acids. Trimming removed 6 bases from V and 3 bases from J; junction bases left unmatched: 7. The CDR3, as DNA: TGTGCCAGCAGCCAGACAGGGGACAGCTACGAGCAGTACTTC. Its translation: CASSQTGDSYEQYF.

This clonotype turned up a few times. This chain connects TRBV7-9 to TRBJ1-2, with 11 bases that match TRBD1. Per the germline V gene, CDR1 is SEHNR and CDR2 is FQNEAQ (reference sequence). This CDR3 is built from 13 residues. The V segment lost 5 bases and the J segment 7 bases; nucleotides outside the gene matches: 3. Here the CDR3 DNA reads TGTGCCAGCAGCGCTGGGACAGGGGGTGGCTACACCTTC. This sequence encodes CASSAGTGGGYTF.

This clonotype has ten or more counts. The CDR3 reads CASQNGSPNGELFF. CDR3 in DNA: TGTGCCAGCCAGAACGGGTCACCGAACGGGGAGCTGTTTTTT. J is TRBJ2-2 and V is TRBV2; D is unresolved. Germline CDR1 SNHLY, CDR2 FYNNEI. The CDR3 is 14 residues long. The V and J ends lost 8 bases and 7 bases respectively, with 17 bases between them.

CDR3 region: CSAPLGGTDTQYF. The CDR3 DNA follows: TGCAGTGCTCCACTAGGGGGCACAGATACGCAGTATTTT. The chain carries TRBV20-1 and TRBJ2-3; the D call may be TRBD1 or TRBD2 (5 bases each). Trimming left V 5 bases short and J 1 base short, with 10 bases between. Germline values: CDR1 DFQATT, CDR2 SNEGSKA (reference sequence). The CDR3 runs to 13 residues.

Turning to this clonotype: Mismatch with germline at one junction end may stem from a read error. The chain is built from TRBV12-3 or TRBV12-4 and TRBJ1-1; the D is unclear. The CDR3 totals 14 residues. This CDR3 is CASSLTFSDTEACF. The CDR3 region has the DNA TGTGCCAGCAGTTTAACCTTTTCCGACACTGAAGCTTGCTTT.

This clonotype has a count of ten or more. The chain employs TRBV6-5 and TRBJ1-5; D remains unclear. The CDR3 is 13 residues long. Germline CDR1 MNHEY, CDR2 SVGAGI. Trimming removed 4 bases from V and 1 base from J, with 5 bases in between. CDR3 in amino acids: CASSSASNQPQHF. CDR3 nucleotides: TGTGCCAGCAGTTCGGCGAGCAATCAGCCCCAGCATTTT.

This clonotype was seen many times. This chain connects TRBV24-1 to TRBJ2-7, with 11 bases that match TRBD2. The germline gives CDR1 KGHDR, CDR2 SFDVKD. V was pared by 4 bases and J by 7 bases, with 11 bases of the junction left unmatched. This CDR3 has 16 amino acids. CDR3 residues: CATSDAGTSGIWEQYF. The CDR3 nucleotides are TGTGCCACCAGTGACGCCGGGACTAGCGGAATCTGGGAGCAGTACTTC.

This clonotype was recorded a few times. The chain has TRBV28 and TRBJ1-3; possibly TRBD1 for D (5 bases). The CDR3 spans 14 residues. CDR1 and CDR2 (germline): MDHEN, SYDVKM. The ends were cut back, 6 bases at V and 5 bases at J, with 14 bases in the middle. The CDR3 here is CASRGGGQRNTIYF. Written as DNA, the CDR3 is TGTGCCAGCAGGGGGGGGGGTCAACGAAACACCATATATTTT.

This chain links TRBV5-1 with TRBJ2-2, with 8 bases lining up with TRBD1. Germline CDR1 is SGHRS and CDR2 is YFSETQ. This CDR3 region has 16 residues. V lost 7 bases, J lost 3 bases, and 11 bases stayed unmatched. The CDR3 DNA reads as TGCGCCAGCTTCCCACAGGGGGATCGGTACACCGGGGAGCTGTTTTTT. This encodes CASFPQGDRYTGELFF. The whole variable domain, filled in from reference TRBV5-1 and TRBJ2-2, reads KAGVTQTPRYLIKTRGQQVTLSCSPISGHRSVSWYQQTPGQGLQFLFEYFSETQRNKGNFPGRFSGRQFSNSRSEMNVSTLELGDSALYLCASFPQGDRYTGELFFGEGSRLTVL.

Many counts were recorded for this clonotype. V and J are TRBV12-3 or TRBV12-4 and TRBJ1-1, with TRBD1 matching over 7 bases. The CDR3 covers 14 residues. Trimming at V came to 5 bases and at J to 4 bases, leaving 7 bases not matched to a gene. CDR3 amino acids: CASSGRGLSTEAFF. The DNA for the CDR3 is TGTGCCAGCAGTGGGAGGGGGCTGAGCACTGAAGCTTTCTTT.

This clonotype was seen repeatedly, ten times or more. The CDR3 is CASSQLRLYGYTF. The CDR3 nucleotides read TGTGCCAGCAGTCAATTGCGTCTCTATGGCTACACCTTC. The V and J genes are TRBV12-3 or TRBV12-4 and TRBJ1-2, with unresolved D. The CDR3 has 13 amino acids. Trimming cost V 5 bases and J 4 bases, with 11 bases left between them.

This clonotype showed up just once. At one end the junction does not follow the germline gene, possibly because of a read error. The V gene is TRBV7-2, the J gene TRBJ2-7, with D perhaps assigned TRBD1 or TRBD2 (5 bases each). The CDR3 runs 12 residues. Germline V lookup: CDR1 SGHTA, CDR2 FQGNSA. The CDR3 spells CASSRGPGPPNF. CDR3 coding DNA: TGTGCCAGCAGTAGAGGGCCGGGACCGCCTAACTTC.

In its sample, this clonotype was seen many times. The chain uses TRBV29-1 and TRBJ1-1; D possibly corresponds to TRBD1 (5 bases). The CDR3 spans 13 residues. V lost 7 bases and J lost 3, with 15 bases in between. Germline V gives CDR1 SQVTM, CDR2 ANQGSEA. CDR3 amino acids: CSAARVEDTEAFF. In DNA, the CDR3 is TGCAGCGCTGCCAGGGTTGAGGACACTGAAGCTTTCTTT.

The chain carries TRBV2 and TRBJ1-1; D is uncertain. V was pared by 10 bases and J by 7 bases, with 19 bases between. Germline CDR1 reads SNHLY; CDR2 reads FYNNEI. This CDR3 is 13 amino acids long. The CDR3 sequence is CAILQGSGLEAFF. The DNA of the CDR3 is TGTGCCATCCTACAAGGATCTGGCCTTGAAGCTTTCTTT.

This clonotype was counted only a few times. This chain connects TRBV4-1 to TRBJ2-5; 9 bases match TRBD2. The V and J ends lost 4 bases and 5 bases, in that order; junction bases with no gene match: 2. Germline loops: CDR1 MGHRA, CDR2 YSYEKL. The length of the CDR3 is 13 residues. The CDR3 loop is CASSRGLAETQYF. The CDR3 DNA sequence: TGCGCCAGCAGCCGCGGACTAGCGGAGACCCAGTACTTC.

This clonotype was counted many times. This sequence joins TRBV7-2 and TRBJ1-1, with D possibly being TRBD1 (5 bases). Trimming removed 4 bases from V and 8 bases from J, with 17 bases in between. This CDR3 has 14 residues. Germline CDR1 and CDR2: SGHTA and FQGNSA. The CDR3 sequence: CASSYPTRGREAFF. In DNA, the CDR3 is TGTGCCAGCAGCTACCCGACCCGGGGCAGGGAAGCTTTCTTT.

This clonotype has at least ten counts. J is TRBJ2-7 and V is TRBV15; D is unclear. The CDR3 sequence is 15 residues long. Looked up from germline, CDR1 is LNHNV and CDR2 is YYDKDF (reference sequence). V lost 0 bases and J 4 bases, leaving 13 bases between the germline ends. CDR3 nucleotide sequence: TGTGCCACCAGCAGAGATAGGGCCGACGGGTACGAGCAGTACTTC. As protein: CATSRDRADGYEQYF.

This clonotype was recorded only once. A single base separates this from a much larger clone, so it may be a read error. The chain is built from TRBV27 and TRBJ1-2, with 7 nucleotides matching TRBD1. J gave up 2 bases and V 5 bases, and 11 bases lay outside the gene matches. Germline CDR1 MNHEY, CDR2 SMNVEV (reference sequence). CDR3 size: 16 residues. The CDR3 sequence: CASSPYRGVPNYGYTF. DNA for the CDR3: TGTGCCAGCAGTCCCTACAGGGGTGTCCCCAACTATGGCTACACCTTC.